Sequencing of this T cell receptor beta chain was carried out in a study of radiotherapy plus CTLA-4 blockade in lung cancer. About the research overall: The study recorded objective responses in roughly 18% of patients and disease control in approximately 29%. Points from the study as a whole: An expansion of tumor-derived TCR clones occurred in blood after radiotherapy plus ipilimumab. How blood T cell clones changed early, along with interferon-beta, reportedly forecast response best.

Only one count was recorded for this clone. Its antigen is undetermined. Focal radiation plus CTLA-4 blockade with ipilimumab was given to patients with chemo-refractory metastatic non-small-cell lung cancer. Clones were read by immunoSEQ multiplex PCR, and TCRdb kept only the in-frame ones, dropping some. The sample carries just over 60,000 clones, roughly 80% recorded once. Per germline, CDR1 SGDLS and CDR2 YYNGEE. The V and J ends lost 2 bases and 5 bases, in that order; junction bases with no gene match: 7. This CDR3 contains 15 residues. This chain joins TRBV9 and TRBJ2-5; 9 bases are shared with TRBD1. This TCR derives from a human donor with non-small cell lung cancer who had a complete response to radiotherapy plus ipilimumab. The starting material was peripheral blood, obtained from a patient treated with radiotherapy plus ipilimumab. In nucleotides, the CDR3 is TGTGCCAGCAGCGTGGCGGGACAGGGTCTGGAGACCCAGTACTTC. Translating it yields CASSVAGQGLETQYF.